The rows below give T cell receptor beta chains drawn from one sample of a study of human T cells and chemical hapten exposure. TCRdb re-called the RACE reads with MiXCR, one entry per CDR3 protein. The sample lists a few hundred thousand distinct CDR3 sequences; around 5% were seen once. Sequences were derived from whole blood, sampled in connection with sensitization to the hapten diphenylcyclopropenone (DPC). The origin of the receptors is a young woman with alopecia areata. Some clones in this sample may be carry-over from other donors' samples. Each CDR3 is given with its conserved first and last residue. The order of the fields is D gene, clone size, J gene, V gene, CDR3 protein, CDR3 DNA. D genes are given only for firm matches. A clone size is listed for some rows: how often the clone was seen (once, few, many), or a class if it is expanded.

d_gene: .
abundance: many
j_gene: TRBJ1-1
v_gene: TRBV7-2
CDR3aa: CASRTRGGLDTEAFF
CDR3nt: TGTGCCAGCAGGACACGGGGAGGTTTGGACACTGAAGCTTTCTTT

d_gene: .
abundance: few
j_gene: TRBJ2-3
v_gene: TRBV6-5
CDR3aa: CASSYSRGGADTQYF
CDR3nt: TGTGCCAGCAGTTACTCACGAGGGGGAGCAGATACGCAGTATTTT

d_gene: TRBD2
abundance: few
j_gene: TRBJ2-3
v_gene: TRBV20-1
CDR3aa: CSASSFTGTSGGAFPDTQYF
CDR3nt: TGCAGTGCTAGTTCATTTACCGGGACTAGCGGGGGGGCTTTTCCAGATACGCAGTATTTT

d_gene: .
abundance: few
j_gene: TRBJ1-2
v_gene: TRBV3-1
CDR3aa: CASSQVGYYGYTF
CDR3nt: TGTGCCAGCAGCCAAGTAGGGTACTATGGCTACACCTTC

d_gene: .
abundance: few
j_gene: TRBJ1-6
v_gene: TRBV6-6
CDR3aa: CASSYSISSSYNSPLHF
CDR3nt: TGTGCCAGCAGTTACTCGATATCGTCATCCTATAATTCACCCCTCCACTTT

d_gene: TRBD1
abundance: .
j_gene: TRBJ2-5
v_gene: TRBV19
CDR3aa: CASRDRVQETQYF
CDR3nt: TGTGCCAGTAGGGACAGGGTCCAAGAGACCCAGTACTTC

d_gene: .
abundance: few
j_gene: TRBJ1-2
v_gene: TRBV7-9
CDR3aa: CASSLAGEGPYTF
CDR3nt: TGTGCCAGCAGCTTAGCGGGGGAGGGTCCCTACACCTTC

d_gene: .
abundance: many
j_gene: TRBJ1-1
v_gene: TRBV12-3/TRBV12-4
CDR3aa: CASTLHPLNTEAFF
CDR3nt: TGTGCCAGCACCCTACACCCCCTGAACACTGAAGCTTTCTTT

d_gene: .
abundance: many
j_gene: TRBJ2-5
v_gene: TRBV6-2/TRBV6-3
CDR3aa: CASSYSPDYQETQYF
CDR3nt: TGTGCCAGCAGTTACTCCCCGGACTACCAAGAGACCCAGTACTTC

d_gene: .
abundance: few
j_gene: TRBJ1-4
v_gene: TRBV4-3
CDR3aa: CASSPRGTFAELFF
CDR3nt: TGCGCCAGCAGCCCGCGGGGGACCTTTGCGGAACTGTTTTTT

d_gene: .
abundance: many
j_gene: TRBJ2-4
v_gene: TRBV4-2
CDR3aa: CASSPTLGNIQYF
CDR3nt: TGTGCCAGCAGCCCGACTCTAGGAAACATTCAGTACTTC

d_gene: .
abundance: few
j_gene: TRBJ2-2
v_gene: TRBV20-1
CDR3aa: CSARFPQGTGELFF
CDR3nt: TGCAGTGCTAGGTTCCCCCAGGGCACCGGGGAGCTGTTTTTT

d_gene: TRBD1
abundance: few
j_gene: TRBJ1-4
v_gene: TRBV5-6
CDR3aa: CASGQGGTNEKLFF
CDR3nt: TGTGCCAGTGGACAGGGAGGAACTAATGAAAAACTGTTTTTT

d_gene: TRBD1
abundance: many
j_gene: TRBJ2-5
v_gene: TRBV18
CDR3aa: CASSAGTGSQETQYF
CDR3nt: TGTGCCAGCTCAGCCGGGACAGGGTCACAAGAGACCCAGTACTTC

d_gene: .
abundance: many
j_gene: TRBJ1-2
v_gene: TRBV6-2/TRBV6-3
CDR3aa: CASSRDIYGYTF
CDR3nt: TGTGCCAGCAGCCGGGACATCTATGGCTACACCTTC

d_gene: TRBD1
abundance: .
j_gene: TRBJ1-6
v_gene: TRBV7-2
CDR3aa: CASSSNQGARSPLHF
CDR3nt: TGTGCCAGCAGCTCGAACCAGGGGGCGCGATCACCCCTCCACTTT